This T cell receptor beta chain was obtained from a study of cytomegalovirus exposure and HLA in healthy donors. About the study: As released early, the data held roughly 85 million unique TCRs from HLA-typed donors. General study points: Common viral pathogens seemed to be connected with several of the most significant clusters, according to a later analysis. Across donors, presence/absence analyses took sequencing depth to be roughly uniform. Some V segments, TRBV6-2 and TRBV6-3 among them, were indistinguishable and were therefore excluded.

The primer mix had 60 Vbeta and 13 Jbeta primers. Method: immunoSEQ multiplex PCR; TCRdb's copy keeps in-frame clones and lacks some. The repertoire has 170,000 or so clones, over 80% of them found once; the top ten carry roughly 1.6%. To note about this clone: Antigen: not known.

The CDR3 totals 16 residues. V lost 5 bases to trimming and J lost 6 bases; unmatched junction nucleotides: 15. The V gene's germline CDR1 is SGHVS and CDR2 FQNEAQ. V gene TRBV7-8 combines with J gene TRBJ1-1; 7 positions agree with TRBD1. This TCR was sampled from a man aged 45 to 65 in good health and CMV-seronegative. Sequencing was done on a sample of PBMCs. The CDR3 is CASSPHIQGLLPEAFF. CDR3 DNA sequence: TGTGCCAGCAGCCCGCACATACAGGGGCTCCTCCCTGAAGCTTTCTTT.